This T cell receptor (beta chain) was recovered during a study of blood T cell repertoires in COVID-19. Study background: Specimens from acute and convalescent COVID-19 originated in the United States, Italy and Spain. PBMCs, B-cell-depleted T cells, or T cells were the source of the cDNA or gDNA that made up the material.

Germline V gene sequence: CDR1 LGHDT, CDR2 YNNKEL (reference sequence). V lost 5 bases and J lost 3, with 17 bases in between. The CDR3 has 15 residues. Authors' methods: Amplifying reference gene primers gave estimates of nucleated cell counts. The assay was immunoSEQ multiplex PCR, and TCRdb's table has in-frame clones only and misses some. V, J and clone size were drawn from that table, and D and trimming were deduced from the DNA. The sample has roughly 100,000 clones, 86% seen once. This TCR derives from a human donor in a cohort sampled during active COVID-19. Sequenced input: peripheral blood. V usage is TRBV3-1 (or the pseudogene TRBV3-2) and J usage is TRBJ2-7, with D perhaps matching TRBD1 (8 bases). The CDR3 bases are TGTGCCAGCAGCGTTGGACAGGGCGGGGGCTACGAGCAGTACTTC. It specifies CASSVGQGGGYEQYF.